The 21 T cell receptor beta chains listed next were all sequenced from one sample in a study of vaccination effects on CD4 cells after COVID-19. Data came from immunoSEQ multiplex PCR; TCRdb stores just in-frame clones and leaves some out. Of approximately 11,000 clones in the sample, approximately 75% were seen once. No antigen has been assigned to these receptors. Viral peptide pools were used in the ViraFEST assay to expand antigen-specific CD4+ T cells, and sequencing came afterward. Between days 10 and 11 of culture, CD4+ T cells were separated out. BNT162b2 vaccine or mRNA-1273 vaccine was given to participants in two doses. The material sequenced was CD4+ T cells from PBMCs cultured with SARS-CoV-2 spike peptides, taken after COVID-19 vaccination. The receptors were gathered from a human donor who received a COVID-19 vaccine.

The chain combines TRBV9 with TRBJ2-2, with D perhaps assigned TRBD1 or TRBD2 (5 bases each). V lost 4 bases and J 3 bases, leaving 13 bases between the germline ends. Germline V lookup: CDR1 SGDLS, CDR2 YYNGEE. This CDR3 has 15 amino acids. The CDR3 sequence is CASSLRGRDTGELFF. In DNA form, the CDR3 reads TGTGCCAGCAGCTTGAGGGGACGGGACACCGGGGAGCTGTTTTTT.

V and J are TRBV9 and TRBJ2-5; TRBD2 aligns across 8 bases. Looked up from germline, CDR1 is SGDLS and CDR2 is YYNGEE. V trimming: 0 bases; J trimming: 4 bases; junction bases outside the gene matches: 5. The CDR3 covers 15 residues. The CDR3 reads CASSVAGGPVETQYF. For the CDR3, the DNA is TGTGCCAGCAGCGTAGCGGGGGGGCCAGTAGAGACCCAGTACTTC.

The CDR3 coding sequence is TGTGCCAGCAGCTTCTCCCCGGGACAGGTGGGGCTTACCTACGAGCAGTACTTC. Translating gives CASSFSPGQVGLTYEQYF. This sequence joins TRBV7-9 and TRBJ2-7; 8 bases match TRBD1. The CDR3 consists of 18 residues. The V gene end was trimmed by 3 bases and the J gene end by 2 bases; junction bases not matched to a gene: 15. Germline V CDR1 and CDR2: SEHNR, FQNEAQ (reference sequence).

The CDR3 loop is CASRSGQGVYEQYF. The CDR3 DNA reads TGTGCCAGCAGGTCGGGACAAGGGGTCTACGAGCAGTACTTC. The chain couples TRBV28 to TRBJ2-7; the D gene is possibly TRBD1 (6 bases). The V end was cut by 6 bases, the J end by 3 bases, with 15 bases between. Looked up from germline, CDR1 is MDHEN and CDR2 is SYDVKM. The CDR3 runs 14 residues. The variable domain in full, completed from reference TRBV28 and TRBJ2-7, reads DVKVTQSSRYLVKRTGEKVFLECVQDMDHENMFWYRQDPGLGLRLIYFSYDVKMKEKGDIPEGYSVSREKKERFSLILESASTNQTSMYLCASRSGQGVYEQYFGPGTRLTVT.

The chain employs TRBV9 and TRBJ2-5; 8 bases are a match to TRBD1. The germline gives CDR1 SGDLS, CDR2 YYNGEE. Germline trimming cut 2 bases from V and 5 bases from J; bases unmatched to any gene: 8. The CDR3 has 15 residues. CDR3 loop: CASSVQGAQRETQYF. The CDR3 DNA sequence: TGTGCCAGCAGCGTTCAGGGGGCGCAACGGGAGACCCAGTACTTC.

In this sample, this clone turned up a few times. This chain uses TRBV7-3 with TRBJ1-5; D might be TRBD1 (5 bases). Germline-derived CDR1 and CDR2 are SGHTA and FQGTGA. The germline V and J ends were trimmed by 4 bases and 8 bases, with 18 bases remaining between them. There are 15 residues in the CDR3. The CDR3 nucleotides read TGTGCCAGCAGCTATTCTGGGGACGCCGACAAGCCCCAGCATTTT. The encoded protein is CASSYSGDADKPQHF.

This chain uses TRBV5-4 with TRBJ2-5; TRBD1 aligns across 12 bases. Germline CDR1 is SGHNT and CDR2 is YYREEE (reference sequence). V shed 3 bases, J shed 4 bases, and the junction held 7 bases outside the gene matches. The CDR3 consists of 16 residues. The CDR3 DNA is TGTGCCAGCAGCTGGGACCGGGACAGGGGGCGAGAGACCCAGTACTTC. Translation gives CASSWDRDRGRETQYF.

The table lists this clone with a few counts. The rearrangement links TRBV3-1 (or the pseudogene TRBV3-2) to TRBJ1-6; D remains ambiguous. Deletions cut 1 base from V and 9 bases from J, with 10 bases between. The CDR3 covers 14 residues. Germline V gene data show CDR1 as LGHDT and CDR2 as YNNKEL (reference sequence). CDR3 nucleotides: TGTGCCAGCAGCCAAGTAGGATCGGGTTCACCCCTCCACTTT. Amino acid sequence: CASSQVGSGSPLHF.

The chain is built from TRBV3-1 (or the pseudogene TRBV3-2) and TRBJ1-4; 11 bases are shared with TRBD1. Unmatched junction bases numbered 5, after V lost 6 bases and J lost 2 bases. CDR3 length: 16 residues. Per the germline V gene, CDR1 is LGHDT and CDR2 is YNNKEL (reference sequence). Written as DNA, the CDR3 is TGTGCCAGCAGTCCCGGGACAGGGGGGACTAATGAAAAACTGTTTTTT. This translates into CASSPGTGGTNEKLFF.

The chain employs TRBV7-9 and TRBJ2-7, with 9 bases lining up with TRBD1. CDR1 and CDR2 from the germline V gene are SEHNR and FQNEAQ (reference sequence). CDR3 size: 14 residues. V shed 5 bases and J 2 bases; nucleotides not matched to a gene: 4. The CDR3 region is CASSRTGEAYEQYF. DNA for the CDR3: TGTGCCAGCAGCCGGACAGGGGAGGCCTACGAGCAGTACTTC.

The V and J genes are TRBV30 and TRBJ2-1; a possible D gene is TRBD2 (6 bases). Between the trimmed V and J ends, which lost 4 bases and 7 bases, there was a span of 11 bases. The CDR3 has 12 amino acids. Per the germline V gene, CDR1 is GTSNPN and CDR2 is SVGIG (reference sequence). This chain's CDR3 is CAWNGGRNEQFF. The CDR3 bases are TGTGCCTGGAACGGGGGAAGGAATGAGCAGTTCTTC.

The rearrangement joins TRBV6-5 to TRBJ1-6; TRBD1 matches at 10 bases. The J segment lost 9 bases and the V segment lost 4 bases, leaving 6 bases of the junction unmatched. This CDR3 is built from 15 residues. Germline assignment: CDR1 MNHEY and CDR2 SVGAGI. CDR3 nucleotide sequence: TGTGCCAGCAGTTCCCGGGACAGGGGTCGTTCACCCCTCCACTTT. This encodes CASSSRDRGRSPLHF.

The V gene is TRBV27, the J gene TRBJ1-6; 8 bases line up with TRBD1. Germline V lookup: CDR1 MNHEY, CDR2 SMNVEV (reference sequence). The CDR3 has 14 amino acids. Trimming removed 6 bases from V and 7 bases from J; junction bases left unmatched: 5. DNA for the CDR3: TGTGCCAGCAGGTTGGACAGGGAAAATTCACCCCTCCACTTT. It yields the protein CASRLDRENSPLHF.

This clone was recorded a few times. The CDR3 loop is CASSRSSGNTIYF. DNA of the CDR3: TGTGCCAGCAGTCGAAGCTCTGGAAACACCATATATTTT. This chain joins TRBV5-5 and TRBJ1-3, with D unclear. The germline V and J ends were trimmed by 5 bases and 0 bases, with 6 bases remaining between them. The CDR3 runs to 13 residues. CDR1 SGHKS and CDR2 YYEKEE come from the germline V gene (reference sequence).

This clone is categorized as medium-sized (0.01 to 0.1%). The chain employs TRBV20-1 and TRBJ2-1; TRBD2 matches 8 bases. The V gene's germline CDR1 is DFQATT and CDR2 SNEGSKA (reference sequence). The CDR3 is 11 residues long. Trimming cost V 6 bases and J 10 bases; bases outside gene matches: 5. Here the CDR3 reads CSALGLVEQFF. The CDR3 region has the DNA TGCAGTGCCCTGGGACTAGTCGAGCAGTTCTTC.

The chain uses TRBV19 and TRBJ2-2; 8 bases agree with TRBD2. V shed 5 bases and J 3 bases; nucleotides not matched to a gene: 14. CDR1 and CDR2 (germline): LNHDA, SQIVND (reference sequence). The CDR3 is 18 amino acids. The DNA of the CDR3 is TGTGCCAGTAGTTTGGCTCCTTTTGGCGGGGGGTACACCGGGGAGCTGTTTTTT. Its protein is CASSLAPFGGGYTGELFF.

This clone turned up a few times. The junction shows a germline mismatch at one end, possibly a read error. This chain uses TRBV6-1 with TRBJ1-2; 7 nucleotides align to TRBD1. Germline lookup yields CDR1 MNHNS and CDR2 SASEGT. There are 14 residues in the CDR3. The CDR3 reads CASSKAGTDYGYTF. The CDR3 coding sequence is TGTGCCAGCAGTAAAGCCGGGACAGACTATGGCTACACCTTC.

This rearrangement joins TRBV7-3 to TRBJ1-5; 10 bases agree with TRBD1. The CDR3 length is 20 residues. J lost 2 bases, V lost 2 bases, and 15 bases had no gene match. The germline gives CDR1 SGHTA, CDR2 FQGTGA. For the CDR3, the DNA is TGTGCCAGCAGCTTATACTTCTCTCGGGACAGGGGCGGAGGCAATCAGCCCCAGCATTTT. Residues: CASSLYFSRDRGGGNQPQHF.

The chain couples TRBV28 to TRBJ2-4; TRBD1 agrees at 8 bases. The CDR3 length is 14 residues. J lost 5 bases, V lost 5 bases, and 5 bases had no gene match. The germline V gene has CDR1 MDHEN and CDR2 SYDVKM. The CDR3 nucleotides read TGTGCCAGCAGTCCCGCAGGGGGCCAAAACATTCAGTACTTC. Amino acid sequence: CASSPAGGQNIQYF.

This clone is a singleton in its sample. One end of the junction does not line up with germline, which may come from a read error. DNA of the CDR3: TGTGCCAGCAGTCAAGCGGGAGGGGCAGAGACCCAGTACTTC. Protein sequence: CASSQAGGAETQYF. The chain links TRBV6-1 to TRBJ2-5, with 10 bases identical to TRBD2. In germline, CDR1 is MNHNS, CDR2 SASEGT. The CDR3 runs to 14 residues.

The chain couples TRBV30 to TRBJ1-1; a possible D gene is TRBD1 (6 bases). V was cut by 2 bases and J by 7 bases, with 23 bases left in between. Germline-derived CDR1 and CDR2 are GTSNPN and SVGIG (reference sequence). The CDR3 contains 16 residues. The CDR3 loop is CAWSRSRTGRGGEAFF. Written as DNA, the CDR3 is TGTGCCTGGAGTCGATCAAGAACAGGGAGGGGTGGTGAAGCTTTCTTT.